This TCR beta chain was retrieved from a study of cytomegalovirus exposure and HLA in healthy donors (dated by TCRdb to 2017 to 2019). As for the study more broadly: The 650 to 750 repertoires of the first cohort and the 95 to 150 validation repertoires were produced on the same platform, according to a later analysis. In addition to the first cohort of 650 to 750 subjects, a separate validation cohort of around 110 different subjects was used. To predict cytomegalovirus infection status, the study brought together high-throughput TCR immunosequencing, statistical association of individual TCRs with disease status, and machine learning. The aim of the study was to test whether cataloging public T cell receptors could identify signatures of past pathogen exposure. General conclusions and limits of the study: In a later analysis, TCRs clustered in the first cohort were found to also tend to co-occur in the approximately 120 validation repertoires, with approximately 94% of cluster scores above 0. Across donors, most TCR sequences were observed very rarely, whereas some public TCRs were present in many individuals. A few of the identified cytomegalovirus-associated TCR beta chains were confirmed in vitro to be specific for cytomegalovirus antigens. The authors suggested that the approach could potentially be extended to other disease states and immunological phenotypes. Cytomegalovirus status was reported to be diagnosed by the classifier with high specificity and sensitivity in both the original and validation cohorts. The study listed 164 TCR beta chains as associated with cytomegalovirus. A later analysis lacked HLA typing for the validation cohort, so it scored co-occurrence in that cohort across all 110 or so repertoires.

Points on this clone: Its antigen remains undetermined. No base-level quality is on record; no much larger clone is a single base apart.

The library was built by means of the immunoSEQ multiplex PCR assay. From the authors' description of their analysis: A statistical classification framework was built for diagnosing cytomegalovirus status from the catalog of TCR beta chain sequences. Imported from immuneACCESS, the table was reduced by TCRdb to in-frame sequences with V and J called. These copies leave out some clones; in studies compared against another copy, an unresolved V gene accounts for under half, and the cause of the remainder is not known. The V and J calls and clone size come from that table; D and trimming were worked out from the DNA. Recorded for this sample are 250,000 to 400,000 clones; around 90% of them occurred a single time. The top ten constitute around 0.96% of the sample. Donors formed part of the validation cohort, which comprised 120 subjects and was distinct from the first cohort of several hundred subjects.

CDR3 length: 13 amino acids, cysteine to phenylalanine. Only CDR3 DNA is held: 39 bases, read in frame from base 1. Based on the germline V gene, the CDR1 and CDR2 sequences are SGHVS and FNYEAQ. V is reduced by 2 bases and J by 5 bases, leaving a spacing of 9 bases between them. The rearranged chain carries TRBV7-6 and TRBJ1-1; the D gene is perhaps TRBD1, from 5 matching bases. This TCR came from a man under 40 in good health and CMV-seronegative. Sequencing was carried out using PBMCs. The DNA sequence is as follows: TGTGCCAGCAGCTTATGGGAGGGGACTGAAGCTTTCTTT. Its amino acids are CASSLWEGTEAFF.